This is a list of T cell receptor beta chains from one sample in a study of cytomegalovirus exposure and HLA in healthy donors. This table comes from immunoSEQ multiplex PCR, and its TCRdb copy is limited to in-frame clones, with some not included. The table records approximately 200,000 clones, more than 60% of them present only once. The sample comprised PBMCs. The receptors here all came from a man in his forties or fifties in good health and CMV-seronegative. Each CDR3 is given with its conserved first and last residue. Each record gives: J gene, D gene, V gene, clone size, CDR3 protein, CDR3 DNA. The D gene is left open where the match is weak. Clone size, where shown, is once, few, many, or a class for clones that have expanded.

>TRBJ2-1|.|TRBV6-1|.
CASSERLGGMGRTYNEQFF
TGTGCCAGCAGTGAGCGTTTGGGCGGGATGGGAAGAACATACAATGAGCAGTTCTTC
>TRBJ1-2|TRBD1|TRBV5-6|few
CASSLPGQGMGGYTF
TGTGCCAGCAGCTTACCGGGACAGGGGATGGGAGGCTACACCTTC
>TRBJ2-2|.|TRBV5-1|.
CASSSGSFGTGELFF
TGCGCCAGCAGCTCCGGGAGCTTTGGCACCGGGGAGCTGTTTTTT
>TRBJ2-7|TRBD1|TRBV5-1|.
CASSLGSRQGGDEQYF
TGCGCCAGCAGCTTGGGTTCGCGACAGGGGGGCGACGAGCAGTACTTC
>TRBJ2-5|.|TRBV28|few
CASSSSGLNQETQYF
TGTGCCAGCAGCTCCTCTGGACTTAACCAAGAGACCCAGTACTTC
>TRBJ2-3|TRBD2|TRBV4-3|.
CASSQEGGGGSGTQYF
TGCGCCAGCAGCCAAGAGGGCGGGGGGGGGTCAGGTACGCAGTATTTT
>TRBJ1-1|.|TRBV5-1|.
CASSLGQANTEAFF
TGCGCCAGCAGCTTGGGCCAGGCCAACACTGAAGCTTTCTTT
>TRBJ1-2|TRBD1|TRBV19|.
CASSIRYGQGQDYGYTF
TGTGCCAGTAGTATACGATATGGACAGGGTCAAGACTATGGCTACACCTTC
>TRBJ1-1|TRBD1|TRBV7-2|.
CASSEGQGEAFF
TGTGCCAGCAGCGAGGGACAGGGTGAAGCTTTCTTT
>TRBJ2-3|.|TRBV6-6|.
CASKGGSTDTQYF
TGTGCCAGCAAGGGGGGGAGCACAGATACGCAGTATTTT
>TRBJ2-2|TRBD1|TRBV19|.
CASRPDREAPGELFF
TGTGCCAGTAGGCCTGACAGGGAAGCACCCGGGGAGCTGTTTTTT
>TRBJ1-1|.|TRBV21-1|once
CASSKEEAGYEAFF
TGTGCCAGCAGCAAAGAGGAAGCAGGTTATGAAGCTTTCTTT
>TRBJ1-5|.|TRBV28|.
CASTSPRTGNQPQHF
TGTGCCAGCACCTCCCCAAGGACAGGCAATCAGCCCCAGCATTTT
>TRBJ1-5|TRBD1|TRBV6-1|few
CASRYRGPQPQHF
TGTGCCAGCCGCTATAGGGGGCCCCAGCCCCAGCATTTT
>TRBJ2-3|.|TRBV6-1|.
CASSEGYFSAPDTQYF
TGTGCCAGCAGTGAAGGGTATTTTAGTGCCCCAGATACGCAGTATTTT
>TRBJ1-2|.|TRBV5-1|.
CASSLTGENYGYTF
TGCGCCAGCAGCTTGACAGGAGAGAACTATGGCTACACCTTC
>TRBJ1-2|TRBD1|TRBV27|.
CASSPSPGQANYGYTF
TGTGCCAGCAGTCCCTCTCCGGGACAGGCTAACTATGGCTACACCTTC
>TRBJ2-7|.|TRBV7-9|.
CASSPSNIANEQYF
TGTGCCAGCAGCCCATCGAATATAGCCAACGAGCAGTACTTC
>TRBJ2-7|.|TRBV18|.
CASSPSGAEQYF
TGTGCCAGCTCACCTTCAGGGGCAGAGCAGTACTTC
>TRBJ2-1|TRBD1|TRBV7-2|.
CASSLRTGAPLNEQLF
TGTGCCAGCAGCCTCAGGACAGGGGCACCCCTCAATGAGCAGCTCTTC
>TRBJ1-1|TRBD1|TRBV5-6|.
CASSDRAGWRITEAFF
TGTGCCAGCAGCGACAGGGCTGGGTGGAGAATAACTGAAGCTTTCTTT
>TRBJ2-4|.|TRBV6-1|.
CASRHSGNIQYF
TGTGCCAGCAGACACTCGGGGAACATTCAGTACTTC
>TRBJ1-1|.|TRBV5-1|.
CASSLTGIMNTEAFF
TGCGCCAGCAGCTTGACAGGGATTATGAACACTGAAGCTTTCTTT
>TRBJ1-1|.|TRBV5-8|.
CASSPGGAAEAFF
TGTGCCAGCAGCCCGGGGGGGGCAGCTGAAGCTTTCTTT
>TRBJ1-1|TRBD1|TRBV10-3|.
CAISEADRGPGTEAFF
TGTGCCATCAGTGAGGCGGACAGGGGGCCAGGCACTGAAGCTTTCTTT
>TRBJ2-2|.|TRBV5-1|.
CASSFRGTGELFF
TGCGCCAGCAGCTTCAGGGGAACCGGGGAGCTGTTTTTT
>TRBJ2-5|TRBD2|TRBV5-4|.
CASSLGSGTLAQETQYF
TGTGCCAGCAGCCTCGGCAGCGGGACCCTGGCACAAGAGACCCAGTACTTC
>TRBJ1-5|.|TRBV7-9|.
CASSYSGDTDQPQHF
TGTGCCAGCAGCTATTCCGGGGACACTGATCAGCCCCAGCATTTT
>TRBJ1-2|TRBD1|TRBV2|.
CASSDQGAPYTF
TGTGCCAGCAGTGACCAGGGGGCACCGTACACCTTC
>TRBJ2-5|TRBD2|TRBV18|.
CASSPTRGALETQYF
TGTGCCAGCTCACCAACGCGGGGGGCTCTAGAGACCCAGTACTTC
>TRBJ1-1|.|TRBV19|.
CASEGVDMNTEAFF
TGTGCCAGTGAGGGTGTCGACATGAACACTGAAGCTTTCTTT
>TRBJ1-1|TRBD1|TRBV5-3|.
CARSLGQGANTEAFF
TGTGCCAGAAGCTTGGGACAGGGGGCGAACACTGAAGCTTTCTTT
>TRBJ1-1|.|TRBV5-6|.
CASSLAQVRLGTEAFF
TGTGCCAGCAGCTTGGCGCAGGTGCGCTTGGGCACTGAAGCTTTCTTT
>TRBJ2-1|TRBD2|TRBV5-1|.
CASSSYGTRVDHEQFF
TGCGCCAGCAGCTCGTACGGGACTAGGGTGGACCATGAGCAGTTCTTC